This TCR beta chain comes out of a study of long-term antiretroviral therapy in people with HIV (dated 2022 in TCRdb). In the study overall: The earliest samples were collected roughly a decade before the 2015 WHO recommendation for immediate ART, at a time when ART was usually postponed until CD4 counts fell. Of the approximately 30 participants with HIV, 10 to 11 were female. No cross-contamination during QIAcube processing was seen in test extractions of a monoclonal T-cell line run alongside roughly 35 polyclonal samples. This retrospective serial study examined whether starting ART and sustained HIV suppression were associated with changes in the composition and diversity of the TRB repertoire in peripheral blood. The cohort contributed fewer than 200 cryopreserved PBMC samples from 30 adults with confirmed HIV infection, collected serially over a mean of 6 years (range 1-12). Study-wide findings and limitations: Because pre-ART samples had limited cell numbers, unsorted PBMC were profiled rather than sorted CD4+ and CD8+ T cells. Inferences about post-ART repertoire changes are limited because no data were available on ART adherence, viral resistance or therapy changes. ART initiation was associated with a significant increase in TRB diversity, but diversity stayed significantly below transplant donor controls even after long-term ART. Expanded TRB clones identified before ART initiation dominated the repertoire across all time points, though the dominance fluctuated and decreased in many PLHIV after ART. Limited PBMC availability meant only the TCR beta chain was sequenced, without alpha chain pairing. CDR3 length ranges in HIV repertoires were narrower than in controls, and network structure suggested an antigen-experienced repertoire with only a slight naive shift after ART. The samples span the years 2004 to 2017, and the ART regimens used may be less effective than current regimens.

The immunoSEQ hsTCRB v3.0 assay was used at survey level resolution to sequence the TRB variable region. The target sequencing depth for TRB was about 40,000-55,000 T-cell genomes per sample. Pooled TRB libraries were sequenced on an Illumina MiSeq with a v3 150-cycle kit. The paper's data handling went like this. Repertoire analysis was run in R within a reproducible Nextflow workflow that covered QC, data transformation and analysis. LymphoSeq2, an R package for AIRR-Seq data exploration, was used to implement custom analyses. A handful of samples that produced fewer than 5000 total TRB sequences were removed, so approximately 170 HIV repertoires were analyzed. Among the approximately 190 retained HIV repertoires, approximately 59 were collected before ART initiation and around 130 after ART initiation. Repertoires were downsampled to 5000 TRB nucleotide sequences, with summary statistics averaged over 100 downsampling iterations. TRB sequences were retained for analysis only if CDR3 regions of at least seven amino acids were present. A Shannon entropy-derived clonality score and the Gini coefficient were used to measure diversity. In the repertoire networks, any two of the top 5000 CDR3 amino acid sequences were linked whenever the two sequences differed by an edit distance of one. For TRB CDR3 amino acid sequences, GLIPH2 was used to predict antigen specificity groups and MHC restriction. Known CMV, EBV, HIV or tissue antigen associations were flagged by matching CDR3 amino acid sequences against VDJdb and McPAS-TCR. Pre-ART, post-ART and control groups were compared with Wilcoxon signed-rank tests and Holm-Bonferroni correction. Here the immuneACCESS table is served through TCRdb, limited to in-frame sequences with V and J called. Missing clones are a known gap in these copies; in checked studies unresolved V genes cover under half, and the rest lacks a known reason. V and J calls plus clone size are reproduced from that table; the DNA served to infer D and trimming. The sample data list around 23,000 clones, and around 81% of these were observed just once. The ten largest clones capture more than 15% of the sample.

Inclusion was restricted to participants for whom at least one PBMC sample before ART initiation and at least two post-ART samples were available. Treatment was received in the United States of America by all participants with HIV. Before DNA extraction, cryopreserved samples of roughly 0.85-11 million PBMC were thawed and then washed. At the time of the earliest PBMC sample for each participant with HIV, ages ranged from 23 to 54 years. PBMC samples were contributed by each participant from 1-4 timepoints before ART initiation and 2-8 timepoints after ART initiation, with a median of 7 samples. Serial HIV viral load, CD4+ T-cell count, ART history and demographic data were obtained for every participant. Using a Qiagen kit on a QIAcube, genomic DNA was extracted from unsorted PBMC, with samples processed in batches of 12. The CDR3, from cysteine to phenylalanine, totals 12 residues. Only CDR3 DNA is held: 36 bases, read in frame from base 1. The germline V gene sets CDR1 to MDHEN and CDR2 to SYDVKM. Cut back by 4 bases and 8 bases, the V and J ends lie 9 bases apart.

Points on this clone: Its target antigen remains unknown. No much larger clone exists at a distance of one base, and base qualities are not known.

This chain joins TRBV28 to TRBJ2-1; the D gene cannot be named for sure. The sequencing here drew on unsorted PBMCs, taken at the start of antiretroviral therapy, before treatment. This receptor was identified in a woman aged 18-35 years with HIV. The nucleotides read TGTGCCAGCAGTTCCCGGGCGGATGAGCAGTTCTTC. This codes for CASSSRADEQFF.